The 9 T cell receptor beta chains presented below share a single source sample, sequenced in a study of PD-L1 blockade in urothelial cancer. The assay was immunoSEQ multiplex PCR, and TCRdb's table has in-frame clones only and misses some. This sample has about 36,000 clones, with roughly 80% found just once. Time point reported: peripheral blood 6 weeks after treatment start. Here the sequenced sample was PBMCs, taken around atezolizumab (anti-PD-L1) treatment. These receptors were obtained from a man between 35 and 55 years old with urothelial cancer.

A few counts support this clone. V is TRBV14 and J is TRBJ1-3, with D possibly TRBD1 on 5 matching bases. Trimming stripped 5 bases from V and 3 bases from J, with 11 bases between. The germline V gene encodes CDR1 SGHDN and CDR2 FVKESK. This CDR3 has 14 amino acids. The CDR3, as DNA: TGTGCCAGCAGCTTGCAGGGCGGTGGAAACACCATATATTTT. Translated: CASSLQGGGNTIYF. The whole variable domain, filled in from reference TRBV14 and TRBJ1-3, reads EAGVTQFPSHSVIEKGQTVTLRCDPISGHDNLYWYRRVMGKEIKFLLHFVKESKQDESGMPNNRFLAERTGGTYSTLKVQPAELEDSGVYFCASSLQGGGNTIYFGEGSWLTVV.

This clone was seen just once. The V gene is TRBV7-3, the J gene TRBJ2-1, with 9 bases fitting TRBD1. This CDR3 has 16 amino acids. Per the germline V gene, CDR1 is SGHTA and CDR2 is FQGTGA. Losses at the gene ends were 1 base for V and 4 bases for J; bases not matched to a gene: 5. The CDR3 coding sequence is TGTGCCAGCAGCTTAAAGGCCGGGACAGGGTACAATGAGCAGTTCTTC. It translates to CASSLKAGTGYNEQFF. Full variable domain (rest looked up from reference TRBV7-3 and TRBJ2-1): GAGVSQTPSNKVTEKGKYVELRCDPISGHTALYWYRQSLGQGPEFLIYFQGTGAADDSGLPNDRFFAVRPEGSVSTLKIQRTERGDSAVYLCASSLKAGTGYNEQFFGPGTRLTVL.

V usage is TRBV19 and J usage is TRBJ2-1; 9 bases are shared with TRBD2. The V segment lost 7 bases and the J segment 8 bases; nucleotides outside the gene matches: 9. The CDR3 spans 14 residues. Germline values: CDR1 LNHDA, CDR2 SQIVND (reference sequence). The CDR3 here is CASTLIAGVYEQFF. In nucleotides, the CDR3 is TGTGCCAGTACCCTCATAGCGGGGGTGTATGAGCAGTTCTTC.

The gene calls are TRBV4-1 and TRBJ2-1, with 9 bases matching TRBD2. After removal of 2 bases from V and 3 bases from J, the junction contained 8 bases not matched to a gene. The V gene's germline CDR1 is MGHRA and CDR2 YSYEKL. The CDR3 sequence is 17 residues long. The CDR3 spells CASSQPASGRNYNEQFF. CDR3 nucleotides: TGCGCCAGCAGCCAACCTGCGAGCGGGAGGAACTACAATGAGCAGTTCTTC.

The CDR3 DNA reads TGTGCCAGCAGTTCCCGTACTAGCGTAAGCTACGAGCAGTACTTC. Amino acids: CASSSRTSVSYEQYF. V gene TRBV28 combines with J gene TRBJ2-7; 7 bases align to TRBD2. The ends lost 4 bases at V and 3 bases at J; junction bases unmatched: 9. Germline values: CDR1 MDHEN, CDR2 SYDVKM. The CDR3 loop spans 15 amino acids.

This sequence joins TRBV27 and TRBJ2-1; tentatively, D is TRBD1 (5 bases). V lost 7 bases and J lost 1, with 23 bases in between. The germline gives CDR1 MNHEY, CDR2 SMNVEV (reference sequence). This CDR3 has 18 amino acids. CDR3 region: CASTLGDLPRVSYNEQFF. The CDR3 region has the DNA TGTGCCAGCACCCTAGGGGATCTCCCAAGGGTGTCCTACAATGAGCAGTTCTTC.

The gene calls are TRBV7-8 and TRBJ1-1, with D possibly TRBD1 on 5 matching bases. Germline-derived CDR1 and CDR2 are SGHVS and FQNEAQ. This CDR3 has 19 residues. V shed 2 bases and J shed 0 bases, with 22 bases lying between them. The CDR3 nucleotides are TGTGCCAGCAGCTTAATTGCGGCCAGGAGGGGACGGATGAACACTGAAGCTTTCTTT. Translating it yields CASSLIAARRGRMNTEAFF.

The chain has TRBV18 and TRBJ1-2; D remains ambiguous. From germline, CDR1 is KGHSH and CDR2 LQKENI. The CDR3 is 15 residues long. The germline V and J ends were trimmed by 3 bases and 0 bases, with 11 bases remaining between them. The CDR3, as DNA: TGTGCCAGCTCACCGAGAGCCGGAGCTAACTATGGCTACACCTTC. This encodes CASSPRAGANYGYTF.

V and J are TRBV6-1 and TRBJ2-2; D is ambiguous. CDR3 length equals 13 residues. With 5 bases removed from V and 5 bases from J, the gap between germline ends came to 9 bases. Germline values: CDR1 MNHNS, CDR2 SASEGT. The DNA of the CDR3 is TGTGCCAGCAGTCAGGCTGGGACCGGGGAGCTGTTTTTT. Translated, it gives CASSQAGTGELFF.